The 17 T cell receptor beta chains in this list originate from one sample, sequenced in a study of blood T cell repertoires in COVID-19 (TCRdb year 2020). Receptor libraries were prepared by the immunoSEQ multiplex PCR assay. This is the immuneACCESS table as TCRdb keeps it, with only in-frame sequences that have V and J called. A part of the clones is gone; compared with another copy, unresolved V genes explain less than half, and the rest is unexplained. The sample profile shows about 120,000 clones; approximately 71% of them were found once. The ten largest clones take up over 7% of the sample. Material: peripheral blood. All receptors derive from a human donor in a cohort sampled during active COVID-19.

A remark on this clone: The junction and the germline gene differ at one end; a read error may be behind it. The chain recombines TRBV7-7 with TRBJ2-5; 9 bases align to TRBD1. This CDR3 is built from 14 residues. In germline, CDR1 is SSHAT, CDR2 FNYEAQ (reference sequence). The CDR3 nucleotides are TGTGCTAGCAGCAGGGACAGGGTAGGAGAGACCCAGTACTTC. Translating gives CASSRDRVGETQYF.

V usage is TRBV24-1 and J usage is TRBJ2-7; 12 bases are shared with TRBD1. V shed 4 bases and J 4 bases; nucleotides not matched to a gene: 4. Looked up from germline, CDR1 is KGHDR and CDR2 is SFDVKD. This CDR3 has 15 amino acids. CDR3 in amino acids: CATSDLGQGAYEQYF. The CDR3 coding sequence is TGTGCCACCAGTGACCTGGGACAGGGGGCATACGAGCAGTACTTC.

CDR3 DNA sequence: TGTGCCAGTAGTTCATTCAGGGGTACTGAAGCTTTCTTT. Protein: CASSSFRGTEAFF. The chain links TRBV19 to TRBJ1-1, with D possibly TRBD1 on 6 matching bases. With 5 bases removed from V and 5 bases from J, the gap between germline ends came to 12 bases. CDR1 is LNHDA and CDR2 is SQIVND in the germline V gene (reference sequence). This CDR3 has 13 amino acids.

In its sample, this clone was seen a few times. Distinct nucleotide sequences in the sample also encode this CDR3. This rearrangement joins TRBV5-1 to TRBJ1-2; 9 bases fit TRBD1. Germline V gene sequence: CDR1 SGHRS, CDR2 YFSETQ. This CDR3 is built from 14 residues. The V gene end was trimmed by 3 bases and the J gene end by 2 bases; junction bases not matched to a gene: 2. As DNA, the CDR3 is TGCGCCAGCAGCTCGACAGGGGGGAACTATGGCTACACCTTC. This codes for CASSSTGGNYGYTF.

The chain couples TRBV24-1 to TRBJ1-2, with D perhaps TRBD1 (5 bases). V was clipped by 3 bases and J by 5 bases, with 12 bases between them. The CDR3 totals 14 residues. The germline V gene encodes CDR1 KGHDR and CDR2 SFDVKD. CDR3 loop: CATSDDSVGYGYTF. CDR3 coding DNA: TGTGCCACCAGTGATGACAGCGTGGGATATGGCTACACCTTC.

Only a few counts were recorded for this clone. The chain's CDR3 is CASSSRQGASYEQYF. The CDR3 DNA follows: TGTGCCAGCAGCTCGCGACAGGGGGCTTCCTACGAGCAGTACTTC. This chain links TRBV7-6 with TRBJ2-7; 10 bases line up with TRBD1. The CDR3 is 15 residues long. The germline gives CDR1 SGHVS, CDR2 FNYEAQ. J was trimmed by 1 base and V by 4 bases; bases with no gene match: 4.

The chain uses TRBV28 and TRBJ2-7; 11 nucleotides line up with TRBD1. This CDR3 is 17 amino acids long. Germline CDR1 and CDR2: MDHEN and SYDVKM. With 3 bases clipped from V and 2 bases from J, the junction kept 9 bases outside the gene matches. The CDR3 region has the DNA TGTGCCAGCAGTTTGGGACAGGGGGGGACTAAGGCCTACGAGCAGTACTTC. Its translation: CASSLGQGGTKAYEQYF.

The gene calls are TRBV4-1 and TRBJ2-4; perhaps TRBD1 as D (8 bases). Germline values: CDR1 MGHRA, CDR2 YSYEKL. Trimming stripped 3 bases from V and 8 bases from J, with 17 bases between. The CDR3 totals 15 residues. The CDR3 DNA follows: TGCGCCAGCAGCCATTTGGACAGGGACTACGACATTCAGTACTTC. It encodes CASSHLDRDYDIQYF.

This clone was seen only a few times. The chain joins TRBV7-3 to TRBJ2-7; 8 bases line up with TRBD1. The CDR3 is made up of 14 amino acids. Germline V CDR1 and CDR2: SGHTA, FQGTGA. The V and J ends lost 3 bases and 7 bases, in that order; junction bases with no gene match: 8. The CDR3 here is CASSFRQGALEQYF. The CDR3 coding sequence is TGTGCCAGCAGCTTCCGCCAGGGGGCTCTTGAGCAGTACTTC.

This clone was observed a single time. The chain recombines TRBV4-1 with TRBJ1-2; a weak D match, TRBD1 (5 bases). The germline V and J ends were trimmed by 1 base and 4 bases, with 10 bases remaining between them. Germline CDR1 MGHRA, CDR2 YSYEKL. There are 14 residues in the CDR3. CDR3 nucleotide sequence: TGCGCCAGCAGCCAAGGACAGACCCTCTATGGCTACACCTTC. Amino acid sequence: CASSQGQTLYGYTF.

The V and J genes are TRBV10-3 and TRBJ2-7, with TRBD2 as a possible D gene (5 bases). The CDR3 length is 16 residues. V lost 0 bases to trimming and J lost 0 bases, with 12 bases between them. The V gene's germline CDR1 is ENHRY and CDR2 SYGVKD. CDR3 residues: CAISESTDSHSYEQYF. Written as DNA, the CDR3 is TGTGCCATCAGTGAGTCGACGGACTCTCACTCCTACGAGCAGTACTTC.

The chain links TRBV4-1 to TRBJ1-4; perhaps TRBD1 as D (5 bases). Between the trimmed V and J ends, which lost 2 bases and 0 bases, there was a span of 25 bases. This CDR3 is built from 21 residues. Looked up from germline, CDR1 is MGHRA and CDR2 is YSYEKL. CDR3: CASSQFFVTGARVATNEKLFF. The CDR3 DNA reads TGCGCCAGCAGCCAATTTTTTGTTACTGGGGCACGAGTCGCAACTAATGAAAAACTGTTTTTT.

The CDR3 protein is CASSYGQGDQLFF. Written as DNA, the CDR3 is TGTGCCAGCAGTTATGGCCAGGGGGACCAACTGTTTTTT. The chain has TRBV6-6 and TRBJ1-4, with 7 bases aligning to TRBD1. Germline lookup yields CDR1 MNHNY and CDR2 SVGAGI (reference sequence). The CDR3 is made up of 13 amino acids. V gave up 3 bases and J gave up 12 bases; unmatched junction bases: 7.

This sequence joins TRBV19 and TRBJ1-6; TRBD1 matches at 9 bases. Germline V gene sequence: CDR1 LNHDA, CDR2 SQIVND (reference sequence). This CDR3 has 15 residues. V shed 6 bases and J 6 bases; nucleotides not matched to a gene: 6. The CDR3 sequence: CASRGQGGSNSPLHF. In DNA, the CDR3 is TGTGCCAGTAGGGGACAGGGTGGGAGTAATTCACCCCTCCACTTT.

V usage is TRBV6-6 and J usage is TRBJ2-7, with D tentatively TRBD2 (5 bases). V lost 4 bases, J lost 0 bases, and 13 bases lay in between. From germline, CDR1 is MNHNY and CDR2 SVGAGI (reference sequence). The CDR3 has 15 amino acids. The CDR3 here is CASSSSTTSSYEQYF. In DNA, the CDR3 is TGTGCCAGCAGTTCCTCGACAACTAGCTCCTACGAGCAGTACTTC.

This chain uses TRBV11-3 with TRBJ2-7; 13 positions agree with TRBD2. V lost 4 bases to trimming and J lost 5 bases; unmatched junction nucleotides: 5. CDR1 and CDR2 from the germline V gene are SGHNT and YENEEA. CDR3 size: 15 residues. The CDR3 DNA follows: TGTGCCAGCAGCTCACTAGCGGGAGGGCCGAACGAGCAGTACTTC. Translating gives CASSSLAGGPNEQYF.

In DNA form, the CDR3 reads TGTGCCAGCAGCAGAGACATCGGAGAGACCCAGTACTTC. The encoded protein is CASSRDIGETQYF. The chain links TRBV7-9 to TRBJ2-5; no reliable D call. Germline V lookup: CDR1 SEHNR, CDR2 FQNEAQ (reference sequence). The CDR3 covers 13 residues. The V gene lost 5 bases and the J gene lost 4 bases, with 11 bases spanning the gap.